This T cell receptor (beta chain) came from a study of tumor and adjacent non-tumor tissue in lung cancer. Background on the study: Patients comprised 12 adenocarcinoma, a couple of squamous cell carcinoma and 1 small cell lung cancer. Study outcomes and limitations: TCR diversity was significantly greater in tumor than normal lung tissue. Shorter survival was associated with higher TCR diversity in tumors. Top 100 clones took a larger repertoire share in normal lung.

This CDR3 contains 14 residues. Germline V gene sequence: CDR1 SQVTM, CDR2 ANQGSEA. A modified ARM-PCR protocol with three rounds of nested PCR amplified TCRbeta. TCRdb ran MiXCR on the multiplex PCR reads and lists one entry per CDR3 protein. The profile covers tens of thousands of distinct CDR3 sequences, with approximately 73% appearing a single time and under 45% taken by the ten largest. This sample's RNA came from whole unsorted tissue. The normal lung tissue was taken more than 3 cm from the tumor edge. As for this clonotype: Its target is unknown. The junction differs from germline at one of its ends, possibly a read error.

The source of this sequence is a man aged 60-69 years with non-small cell lung cancer. The sequencing input was distant non-tumor lung tissue. The chain carries TRBV29-1 and TRBJ2-2, with D tentatively TRBD1 or TRBD2 (5 bases each). CDR3 in amino acids: CSVATGDNTGDLFF. The DNA of the CDR3 is TGCAGCGTCGCCACAGGAGATAACACCGGGGACCTGTTTTTT.